Listed here are 13 T cell receptor beta chains from one sample, sequenced in a study of vaccination and CD4 T cells after COVID-19. Oncomine TCR Beta short-read sequencing was applied to DNA from cultured CD4+ T cells. TCRdb called the PCR reads again in MiXCR, with one record for every CDR3 protein. The sample yields almost 25,000 distinct CDR3 sequences, less than 80% seen once. Treatment: roughly 10-day PBMC culture with coronavirus spike peptide pools or control peptides (ViraFEST assay). Their target antigens are unknown. The sample taken for sequencing was CD4+ T cells from blood, cultured in vitro. The receptors come from a human donor who had recovered from COVID-19.

The CDR3 loop reads CSARLAGGYTGELFF. Written as DNA, the CDR3 is TGCAGTGCTAGACTAGCGGGAGGGTACACCGGGGAGCTGTTTTTT. This sequence joins TRBV20-1 and TRBJ2-2; 12 nucleotides match TRBD2. Germline-derived CDR1 and CDR2 are DFQATT and SNEGSKA (reference sequence). The length of the CDR3 is 15 residues. The ends lost 2 bases at V and 3 bases at J; junction bases unmatched: 1.

The rearrangement links TRBV20-1 to TRBJ2-5; 8 bases agree with TRBD1. Trimming removed 3 bases from V and 5 bases from J; junction bases left unmatched: 11. Looked up from germline, CDR1 is DFQATT and CDR2 is SNEGSKA (reference sequence). The CDR3 has 15 residues. The CDR3 here is CSASLFRDRSETQYF. CDR3 DNA: TGCAGTGCTAGCCTCTTCCGGGACAGGTCGGAGACCCAGTACTTC.

This clonotype was counted a single time. The genes are TRBV15 and TRBJ1-5; the D gene is possibly TRBD1 (5 bases). V lost 0 bases and J lost 3, with 12 bases in between. From germline, CDR1 is LNHNV and CDR2 YYDKDF (reference sequence). The CDR3 runs 16 residues. This CDR3 is CATSRDSRVPNQPQHF. CDR3 sequence (DNA): TGTGCCACCAGCAGAGACTCCAGGGTACCCAATCAGCCCCAGCATTTT.

V and J are TRBV20-1 and TRBJ1-6; 10 bases agree with TRBD1. V shed 4 bases and J 3 bases; nucleotides not matched to a gene: 3. The CDR3 has 15 residues. Germline CDR1 and CDR2: DFQATT and SNEGSKA (reference sequence). CDR3 sequence reads: CSATRTGGYNSPLHF. CDR3 bases: TGCAGTGCTACCCGGACAGGGGGCTATAATTCACCCCTCCACTTT.

The V call is TRBV19, the J call TRBJ1-1; 7 nucleotides align to TRBD1. The CDR3 covers 16 residues. CDR1 is LNHDA and CDR2 is SQIVND in the germline V gene (reference sequence). V lost 4 bases to trimming and J lost 1 base; unmatched junction nucleotides: 9. The CDR3 DNA sequence: TGTGCCAGTAGTAGGGACAGCCGAGGGAGGAACACTGAAGCTTTCTTT. Protein product: CASSRDSRGRNTEAFF.

This sequence joins TRBV15 and TRBJ2-2; 7 bases match TRBD1. This CDR3 has 16 residues. The V segment lost 5 bases and the J segment 6 bases; nucleotides outside the gene matches: 12. CDR1 and CDR2 from the germline V gene are LNHNV and YYDKDF (reference sequence). For the CDR3, the DNA is TGTGCCACCAGCGGATTACAGGGGCTAAATGCCGGGGAGCTGTTTTTT. Its protein is CATSGLQGLNAGELFF.

The chain has TRBV6-2 or TRBV6-3 and TRBJ2-5; D not certain. From germline, CDR1 is MNHEY and CDR2 SVGEGT. Trimming left V 0 bases short and J 6 bases short, with 5 bases between. The CDR3 contains 12 residues. The chain's CDR3 is CASSYSKKTQYF. CDR3 bases: TGTGCCAGCAGTTACTCGAAGAAGACCCAGTACTTC.

The CDR3 loop reads CASRLYNEQFF. As DNA, the CDR3 is TGTGCCAGCCGGCTGTACAATGAGCAGTTCTTC. The rearrangement links TRBV2 to TRBJ2-1; no clear D. Looked up from germline, CDR1 is SNHLY and CDR2 is FYNNEI. V gave up 8 bases and J gave up 4 bases, with 6 bases separating them. The CDR3 consists of 11 residues. Drawing the rest from reference TRBV2 and TRBJ2-1, the complete variable domain is EPEVTQTPSHQVTQMGQEVILRCVPISNHLYFYWYRQILGQKVEFLVSFYNNEISEKSEIFDDQFSVERPDGSNFTLKIRSTKLEDSAMYFCASRLYNEQFFGPGTRLTVL.

This clonotype has just a few counts. The genes are TRBV24-1 and TRBJ1-1, with D tentatively TRBD1 (6 bases). V was clipped by 2 bases and J by 11 bases, with 14 bases between them. This CDR3 has 13 amino acids. CDR1 and CDR2 from the germline V gene are KGHDR and SFDVKD. CDR3 in amino acids: CATSDSGADRAFF. The CDR3 bases are TGTGCCACCAGTGATTCGGGGGCGGATAGGGCTTTCTTT.

The chain joins TRBV6-1 to TRBJ1-1, with TRBD1 matching over 8 bases. This CDR3 spans 14 amino acids. V lost 5 bases, J lost 6 bases, and 8 bases stayed unmatched. Germline V lookup: CDR1 MNHNS, CDR2 SASEGT. The CDR3, as DNA: TGTGCCAGCAGTACGACAGGGGTTCTTGCTGAAGCTTTCTTT. Encoded protein: CASSTTGVLAEAFF.

This chain joins TRBV20-1 and TRBJ1-2, with D possibly being TRBD1 (5 bases). CDR3 length equals 13 residues. Trimming stripped 3 bases from V and 4 bases from J, with 12 bases between. Germline CDR1 is DFQATT and CDR2 is SNEGSKA (reference sequence). Here the CDR3 reads CSASLQDSYGYTF. The CDR3 DNA reads as TGCAGTGCTAGCCTACAGGATTCCTATGGCTACACCTTC.

This clonotype has more than one count but fewer than ten. This chain uses TRBV12-3 or TRBV12-4 with TRBJ1-5, with 7 bases matching TRBD1. Trimming cost V 6 bases and J 5 bases; bases outside gene matches: 10. The CDR3 runs 15 residues. CDR3 loop: CASSLLAGGDQPQHF. In DNA form, the CDR3 reads TGTGCCAGCAGCCTCCTCGCAGGGGGAGATCAGCCCCAGCATTTT.

The chain couples TRBV28 to TRBJ2-7, with 9 bases aligning to TRBD2. Germline V gives CDR1 MDHEN, CDR2 SYDVKM. V shed 6 bases and J 3 bases; nucleotides not matched to a gene: 9. The CDR3 loop spans 15 amino acids. The CDR3 loop is CASRPSLAGRYEQYF. DNA of the CDR3: TGTGCCAGCAGGCCCTCGCTAGCGGGGCGCTACGAGCAGTACTTC.